The rows below give T cell receptor beta chains drawn from one sample of a study of shared clonotypes between healthy human individuals. Profiled with immunoSEQ multiplex PCR; TCRdb holds only in-frame clones, not every one. The table has 2.3 million or so clones, over 85% seen once. The source material was naive CD4+ T cells from PBMCs. The receptors were gathered from a man younger than 35 in good health. Some clones in this sample may be carry-over from other donors' samples. Each CDR3 is given with its conserved first and last residue.

length,V,J,CDR3
15,TRBV5-4,TRBJ2-4,CASSTPGQGKNIQYF
12,TRBV29-1,TRBJ2-7,CSAGDGTYEQYF
15,TRBV4-1,TRBJ2-5,CASSPAGSGGETQYF
15,TRBV5-1,TRBJ2-2,CASSLVGVGTGELFF
13,TRBV18,TRBJ2-5,CASSPPSAETQYF
15,TRBV28,TRBJ1-2,CASRRSGTPPYGYTF
13,TRBV30,TRBJ2-7,CAWSVERGYEQYF
16,TRBV5-1,TRBJ2-3,CASSLPSGNGGDTQYF
12,TRBV6-1,TRBJ2-7,CASRGSSYEQYF
13,TRBV6-1,TRBJ2-2,CASSGRSARELFF
15,TRBV7-3,TRBJ2-3,CASSLDPGYTDTQYF
18,TRBV7-3,TRBJ2-1,CASSPRTSGTITYNEQFF
16,TRBV7-6,TRBJ2-6,CASSLVGSSGANVLTF
13,TRBV27,TRBJ2-7,CASGGQGSHEQYF
13,TRBV6-1,TRBJ2-3,CASSEAVIDTQYF
13,TRBV28,TRBJ1-1,CATRQGTHTEAFF
13,TRBV18,TRBJ2-3,CASSSGPLDTQYF
14,TRBV18,TRBJ1-3,CASSPSRERNTIYF
14,TRBV10-1,TRBJ2-2,CASSERLGTGELFF
16,TRBV9,TRBJ2-2,CASRARGQGVGGELFF
15,TRBV27,TRBJ1-2,CASSLEGRVNYGYTF
15,TRBV28,TRBJ1-5,CASSGFTGKDQPQHF
15,TRBV4-2,TRBJ2-7,CASSQVSRVGYEQYF
12,TRBV6-5,TRBJ1-5,CASSSRNEPQHF
13,TRBV7-7,TRBJ1-1,CASSLRENTEAFF
17,TRBV1,TRBJ2-5,CTSSLINRGTKKGTQYF
13,TRBV19,TRBJ2-2,CASSVTGSGELFF
13,TRBV7-9,TRBJ2-4,CASSEVVENIQYF
15,TRBV7-2,TRBJ2-7,CASSLAGTRGAEQYF
12,TRBV10-1,TRBJ2-7,CATSRGDAEQYF
13,TRBV30,TRBJ1-1,CAWNRGLGARAFF
13,TRBV6-6,TRBJ1-2,CASSSPGQGLYTF
16,TRBV7-8,TRBJ2-3,CASSLEGALSTDTQYF
15,TRBV7-2,TRBJ2-3,CASSLERLSTDTQYF
17,TRBV28,TRBJ2-3,CASSGVIERENTDTQYF
12,TRBV6-5,TRBJ2-7,CASSSRTGEQYF
12,TRBV19,TRBJ2-4,CASIGSKNIQYF
19,TRBV9,TRBJ2-3,CASSASPGLAGPRTDTQYF
13,TRBV6-5,TRBJ1-1,CASSLEGGTEAFF
16,TRBV5-4,TRBJ2-6,CASSFEISSGANVLTF
19,TRBV21-1,TRBJ2-7,CASSKQVGTSGGISYEQYF
19,TRBV7-9,TRBJ2-2,CASSLLPRTSGRLTGELFF
17,TRBV28,TRBJ2-2,CASSLLRLGRASGELFF
15,TRBV7-2,TRBJ2-5,CASSLIRTTTWTQYF
13,TRBV11-2,TRBJ1-5,CASSYVGVGPQHF
14,TRBV4-3,TRBJ1-1,CASSQVLKNTEAFF
12,TRBV6-6,TRBJ1-6,CASGTGDSPLHF
14,TRBV19,TRBJ2-7,CASSIVNGPYEQYF
14,TRBV21-1,TRBJ1-1,CASSPGHPGTEAFF
13,TRBV7-9,TRBJ2-1,CASSLVLVGEQFF
17,TRBV5-4,TRBJ1-1,CASSLPNVRGVNTEAFF
13,TRBV19,TRBJ2-3,CASSIEDGDTQYF
14,TRBV28,TRBJ1-2,CASETGRGRGGYTF
14,TRBV28,TRBJ1-4,CASSWDREDEKLFF
16,TRBV9,TRBJ2-2,CASSVSGQGYTGELFF
14,TRBV5-4,TRBJ1-1,CASSWDTYPAEAFF
13,TRBV7-6,TRBJ1-1,CASSLAVGSEAFF
17,TRBV2,TRBJ2-2,CASSEQGGRGITGELFF